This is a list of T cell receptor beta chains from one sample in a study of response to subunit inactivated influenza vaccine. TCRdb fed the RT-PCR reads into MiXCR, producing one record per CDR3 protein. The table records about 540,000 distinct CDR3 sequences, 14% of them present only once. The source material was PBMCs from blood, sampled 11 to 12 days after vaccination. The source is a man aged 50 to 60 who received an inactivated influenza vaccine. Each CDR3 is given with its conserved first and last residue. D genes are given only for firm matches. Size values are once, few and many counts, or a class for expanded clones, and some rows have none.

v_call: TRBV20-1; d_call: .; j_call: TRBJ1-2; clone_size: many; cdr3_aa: CSANDGYGYTF; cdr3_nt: TGCAGTGCCAATGATGGCTATGGCTACACCTTC
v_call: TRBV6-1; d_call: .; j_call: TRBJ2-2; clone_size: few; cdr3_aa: CASNRDRLLTGELFF; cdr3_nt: TGTGCCAGCAACAGAGACAGGCTTTTGACCGGGGAGCTGTTTTTT
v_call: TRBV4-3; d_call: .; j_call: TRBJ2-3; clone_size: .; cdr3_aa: CASSPTTGVGVGTQYF; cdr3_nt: TGCGCCAGCAGCCCCACAACCGGTGTGGGGGTAGGTACGCAGTATTTT
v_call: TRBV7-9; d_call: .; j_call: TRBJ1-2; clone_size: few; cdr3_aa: CASSLSGAGGYTF; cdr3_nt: TGTGCCAGCAGCTTATCCGGGGCTGGTGGCTACACCTTC
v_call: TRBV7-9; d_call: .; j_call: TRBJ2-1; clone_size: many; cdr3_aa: CASSLPFRLAINNEQFF; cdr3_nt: TGTGCCAGCAGCTTACCGTTTCGGCTAGCGATCAACAATGAGCAGTTCTTC
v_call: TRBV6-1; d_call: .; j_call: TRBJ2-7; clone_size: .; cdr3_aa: CASSPNRDKAYEQYF; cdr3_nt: TGTGCCAGCAGCCCCAACCGGGACAAAGCCTACGAGCAGTACTTC
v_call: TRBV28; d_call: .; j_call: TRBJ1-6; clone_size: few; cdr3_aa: CASSSRWSSYNSPLHF; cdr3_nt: TGTGCCAGCAGTTCGCGATGGAGCTCCTATAATTCACCCCTCCACTTT
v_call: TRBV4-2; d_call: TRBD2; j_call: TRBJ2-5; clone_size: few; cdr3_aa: CASSVGLAGSRTQYF; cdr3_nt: TGTGCCAGCAGCGTCGGACTAGCGGGGTCCAGGACCCAGTACTTC
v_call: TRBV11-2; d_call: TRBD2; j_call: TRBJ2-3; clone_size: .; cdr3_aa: CASSFSPSGGARTDTQYF; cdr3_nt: TGTGCCAGCAGCTTCTCTCCTAGCGGGGGGGCCCGCACAGATACGCAGTATTTT
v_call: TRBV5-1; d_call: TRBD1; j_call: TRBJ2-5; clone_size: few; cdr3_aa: CASSPGFGTGLETQYF; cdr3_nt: TGCGCCAGCAGCCCTGGTTTTGGGACAGGGTTAGAGACCCAGTACTTC
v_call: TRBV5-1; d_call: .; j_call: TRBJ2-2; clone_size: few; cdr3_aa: CASEWTQNTGELFF; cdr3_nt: TGCGCCAGCGAATGGACTCAAAACACCGGGGAGCTGTTTTTT
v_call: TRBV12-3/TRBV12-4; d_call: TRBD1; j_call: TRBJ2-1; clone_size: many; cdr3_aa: CASSPRTGGGEQFF; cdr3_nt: TGTGCCAGCAGTCCCCGGACAGGGGGCGGTGAGCAGTTCTTC
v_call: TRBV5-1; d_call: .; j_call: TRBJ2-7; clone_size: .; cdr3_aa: CASSLVSGLRAYEQYF; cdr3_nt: TGCGCCAGCAGCTTGGTATCGGGACTGAGAGCCTACGAGCAGTACTTC
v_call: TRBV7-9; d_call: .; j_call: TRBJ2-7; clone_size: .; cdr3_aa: CASSRVKNYEQYF; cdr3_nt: TGTGCCAGCAGCAGGGTGAAGAACTACGAGCAGTACTTC
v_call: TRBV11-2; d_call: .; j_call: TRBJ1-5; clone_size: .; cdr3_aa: CASSLSSAGTVIFNPQHF; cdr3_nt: TGTGCCAGCAGCTTGTCTTCTGCGGGCACAGTAATTTTTAATCCCCAGCATTTT
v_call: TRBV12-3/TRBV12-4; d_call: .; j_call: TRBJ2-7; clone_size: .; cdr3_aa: CASRGGRRAFYEQYF; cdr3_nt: TGTGCCAGCAGGGGTGGCAGGAGGGCCTTCTACGAGCAGTACTTC
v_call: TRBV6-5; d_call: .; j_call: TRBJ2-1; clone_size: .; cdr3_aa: CASSYGPLVKDNEQFF; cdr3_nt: TGTGCCAGCAGTTACGGCCCTTTAGTAAAAGACAATGAGCAGTTCTTC
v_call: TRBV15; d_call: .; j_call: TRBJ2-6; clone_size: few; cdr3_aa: CATRVSKPSGANVLTF; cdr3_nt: TGTGCCACCAGGGTGTCAAAACCCTCTGGGGCCAACGTCCTGACTTTC
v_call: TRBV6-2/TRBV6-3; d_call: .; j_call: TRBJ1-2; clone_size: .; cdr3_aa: CASSYAGPYGYTF; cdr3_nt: TGTGCCAGCAGTTACGCAGGGCCCTATGGCTACACCTTC
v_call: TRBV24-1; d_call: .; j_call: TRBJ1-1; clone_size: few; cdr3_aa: CAATEAFF; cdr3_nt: TGTGCCGCTACTGAAGCTTTCTTT
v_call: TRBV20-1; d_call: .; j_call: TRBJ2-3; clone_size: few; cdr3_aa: CSARQGISTDTQYF; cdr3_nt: TGCAGTGCTAGACAGGGGATCAGCACAGATACGCAGTATTTT
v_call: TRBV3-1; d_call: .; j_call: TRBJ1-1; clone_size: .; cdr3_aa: CASSHQVRAGNTEAFF; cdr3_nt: TGTGCCAGCAGCCATCAGGTCCGAGCCGGGAACACTGAAGCTTTCTTT
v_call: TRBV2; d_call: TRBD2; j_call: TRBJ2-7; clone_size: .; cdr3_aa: CASSGGLLAGGFYEQYF; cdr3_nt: TGTGCCAGCAGTGGGGGCCTCCTAGCGGGGGGTTTCTACGAGCAGTACTTC
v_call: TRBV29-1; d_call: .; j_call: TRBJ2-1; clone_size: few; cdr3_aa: CSVDRDHYNEQFF; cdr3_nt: TGCAGCGTTGACCGGGACCACTACAATGAGCAGTTCTTC
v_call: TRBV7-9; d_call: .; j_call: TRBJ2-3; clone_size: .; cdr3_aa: CASSAPGGITDTQYF; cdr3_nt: TGTGCCAGCAGCGCTCCCGGGGGTATCACAGATACGCAGTATTTT
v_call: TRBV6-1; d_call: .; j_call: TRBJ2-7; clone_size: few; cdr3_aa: CASSDLDRLDRYF; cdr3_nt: TGTGCCAGCAGTGACCTAGACAGACTGGATCGATACTTC
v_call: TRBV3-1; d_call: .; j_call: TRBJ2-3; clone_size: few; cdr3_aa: CASSQGTGLAFRGDTQYF; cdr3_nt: TGTGCCAGCAGCCAAGGCACTGGGCTAGCCTTTAGAGGGGATACGCAGTATTTT
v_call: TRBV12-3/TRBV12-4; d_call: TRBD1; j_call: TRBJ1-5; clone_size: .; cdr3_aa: CASSRQGRFQPQHF; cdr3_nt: TGTGCCAGCAGCCGACAGGGTAGGTTCCAGCCCCAGCATTTT
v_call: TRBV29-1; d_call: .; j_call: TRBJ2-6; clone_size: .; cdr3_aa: CSVWDGAAGANVLTF; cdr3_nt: TGCAGCGTTTGGGACGGGGCGGCTGGGGCCAACGTCCTGACTTTC
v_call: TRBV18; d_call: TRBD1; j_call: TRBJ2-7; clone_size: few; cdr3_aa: CASSPPRQGNFYEQYF; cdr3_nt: TGTGCCAGCTCACCACCCCGACAGGGGAACTTCTACGAGCAGTACTTC
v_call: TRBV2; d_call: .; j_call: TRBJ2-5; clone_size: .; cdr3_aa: CASREQGLRETQYF; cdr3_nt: TGTGCCAGCAGGGAACAGGGTTTACGGGAGACCCAGTACTTC
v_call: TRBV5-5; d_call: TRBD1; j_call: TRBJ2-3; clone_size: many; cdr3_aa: CASSKDRGTHTDTQYF; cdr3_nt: TGTGCCAGCAGCAAAGACAGGGGTACTCACACAGATACGCAGTATTTT
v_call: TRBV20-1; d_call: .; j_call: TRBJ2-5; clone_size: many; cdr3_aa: CSAFRDTDQETQYF; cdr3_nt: TGCAGTGCTTTCCGGGACACGGACCAAGAGACCCAGTACTTC
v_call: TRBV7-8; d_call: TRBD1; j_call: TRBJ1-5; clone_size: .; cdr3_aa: CASSVRQGGNQPQHF; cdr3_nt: TGTGCCAGCAGCGTCCGACAGGGGGGCAATCAGCCCCAGCATTTT
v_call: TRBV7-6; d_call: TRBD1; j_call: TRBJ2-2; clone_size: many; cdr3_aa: CASSLGTGGELNTGELFF; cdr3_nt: TGTGCCAGCAGCCTCGGGACAGGGGGAGAACTAAACACCGGGGAGCTGTTTTTT
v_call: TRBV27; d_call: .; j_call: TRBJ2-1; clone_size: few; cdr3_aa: CASSRTAYNEQFF; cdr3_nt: TGTGCCAGCAGTCGGACAGCTTACAATGAGCAGTTCTTC
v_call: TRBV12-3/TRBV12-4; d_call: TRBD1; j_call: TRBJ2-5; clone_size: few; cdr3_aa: CASRGTVQETQYF; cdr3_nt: TGTGCCAGCAGGGGGACAGTTCAAGAGACCCAGTACTTC
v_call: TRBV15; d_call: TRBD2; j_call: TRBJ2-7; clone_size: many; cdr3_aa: CATSRATLAGSYEQYF; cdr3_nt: TGTGCCACCAGCAGAGCGACACTAGCGGGATCCTACGAGCAGTACTTC
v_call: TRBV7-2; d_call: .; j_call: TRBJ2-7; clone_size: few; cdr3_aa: CASSLATEYEQYF; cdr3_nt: TGTGCCAGCAGCTTAGCGACTGAATACGAGCAGTACTTC
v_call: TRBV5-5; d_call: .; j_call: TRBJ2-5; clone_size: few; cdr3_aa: CASSLFSFAETQYF; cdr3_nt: TGTGCCAGCAGCTTGTTCTCTTTTGCGGAGACCCAGTACTTC
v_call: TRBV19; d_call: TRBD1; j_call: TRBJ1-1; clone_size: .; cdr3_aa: CASSMAGTGGSEAFF; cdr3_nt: TGTGCCAGTAGTATGGCCGGGACAGGGGGCTCAGAAGCTTTCTTT